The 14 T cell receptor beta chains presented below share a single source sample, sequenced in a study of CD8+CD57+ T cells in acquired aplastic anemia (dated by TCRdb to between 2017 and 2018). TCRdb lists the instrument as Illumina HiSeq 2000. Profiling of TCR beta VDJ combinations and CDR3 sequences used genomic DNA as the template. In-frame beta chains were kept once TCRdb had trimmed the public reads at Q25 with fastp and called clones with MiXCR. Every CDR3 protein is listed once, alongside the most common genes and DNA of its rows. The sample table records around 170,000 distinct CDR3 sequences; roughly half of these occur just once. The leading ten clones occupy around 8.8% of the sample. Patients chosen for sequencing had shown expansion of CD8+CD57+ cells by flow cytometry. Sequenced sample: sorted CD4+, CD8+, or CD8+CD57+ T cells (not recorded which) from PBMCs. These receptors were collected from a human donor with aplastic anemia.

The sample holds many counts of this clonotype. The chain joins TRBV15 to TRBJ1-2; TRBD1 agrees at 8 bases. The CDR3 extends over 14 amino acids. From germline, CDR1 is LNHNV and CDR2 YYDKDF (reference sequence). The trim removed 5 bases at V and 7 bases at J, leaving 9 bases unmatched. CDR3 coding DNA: TGTGCCACCAGCGCTCAGGGGGCGGTAAGTGGCTACACCTTC. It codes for CATSAQGAVSGYTF. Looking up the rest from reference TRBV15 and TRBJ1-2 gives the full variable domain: DAMVIQNPRYQVTQFGKPVTLSCSQTLNHNVMYWYQQKSSQAPKLLFHYYDKDFNNEADTPDNFQSRRPNTSFCFLDIRSPGLGDTAMYLCATSAQGAVSGYTFGSGTRLTVV.

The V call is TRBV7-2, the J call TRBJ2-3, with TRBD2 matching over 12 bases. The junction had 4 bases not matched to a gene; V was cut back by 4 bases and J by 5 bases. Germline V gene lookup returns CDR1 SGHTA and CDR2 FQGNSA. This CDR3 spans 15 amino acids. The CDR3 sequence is CASSSSGGARDTQYF. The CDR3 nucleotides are TGTGCCAGCAGCTCTAGCGGGGGGGCCAGAGATACGCAGTATTTT. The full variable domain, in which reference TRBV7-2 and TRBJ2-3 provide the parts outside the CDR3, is GAGVSQSPSNKVTEKGKDVELRCDPISGHTALYWYRQSLGQGLEFLIYFQGNSAPDKSGLPSDRFSAERTGGSVSTLTIQRTQQEDSAVYLCASSSSGGARDTQYFGPGTRLTVL.

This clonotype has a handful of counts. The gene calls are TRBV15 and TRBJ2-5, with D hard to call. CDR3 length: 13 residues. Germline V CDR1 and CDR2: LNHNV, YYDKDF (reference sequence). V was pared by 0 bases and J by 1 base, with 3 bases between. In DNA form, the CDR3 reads TGTGCCACCAGCAGAGATCGCCAAGAGACCCAGTACTTC. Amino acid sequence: CATSRDRQETQYF.

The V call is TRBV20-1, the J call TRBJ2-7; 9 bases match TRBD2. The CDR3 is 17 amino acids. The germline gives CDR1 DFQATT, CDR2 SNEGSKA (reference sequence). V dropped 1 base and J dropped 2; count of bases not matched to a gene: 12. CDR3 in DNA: TGCAGTGCTAGAGTCCTATTTGTAGCGGGAGAAACCTACGAGCAGTACTTC. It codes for CSARVLFVAGETYEQYF.

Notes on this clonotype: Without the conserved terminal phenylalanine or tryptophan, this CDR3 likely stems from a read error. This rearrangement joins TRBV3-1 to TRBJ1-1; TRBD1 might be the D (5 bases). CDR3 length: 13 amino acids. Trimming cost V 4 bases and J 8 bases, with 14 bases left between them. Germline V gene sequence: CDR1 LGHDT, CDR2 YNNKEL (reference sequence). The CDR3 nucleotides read TGTGCCAGCAGCCTTCAGGGAGTAGGGGAAGCTTTCCTT. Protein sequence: CASSLQGVGEAFL.

CDR3 loop: CSGLAGGRAYEQYF. Written as DNA, the CDR3 is TGCAGCGGACTAGCGGGAGGGAGGGCCTACGAGCAGTACTTC. The V gene is TRBV29-1, the J gene TRBJ2-7; 14 bases are a match to TRBD2. CDR3 size: 14 residues. V lost 7 bases and J lost 2; bases outside the gene matches: 4. Looked up from germline, CDR1 is SQVTM and CDR2 is ANQGSEA.

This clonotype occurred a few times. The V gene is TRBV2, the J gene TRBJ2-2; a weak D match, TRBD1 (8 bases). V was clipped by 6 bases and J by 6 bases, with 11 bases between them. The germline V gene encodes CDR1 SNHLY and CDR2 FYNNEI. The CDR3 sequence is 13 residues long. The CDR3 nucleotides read TGTGCCAGCAGAACAGGGGGGGCCGGGGAGCTGTTTTTT. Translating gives CASRTGGAGELFF.

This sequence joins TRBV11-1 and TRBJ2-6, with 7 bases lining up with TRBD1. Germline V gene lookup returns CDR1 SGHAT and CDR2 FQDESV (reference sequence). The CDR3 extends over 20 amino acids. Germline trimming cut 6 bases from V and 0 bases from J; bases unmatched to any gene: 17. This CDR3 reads CASRPIIPGQNFSGANVLTF. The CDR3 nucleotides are TGTGCCAGCAGGCCCATCATTCCGGGACAGAATTTCTCTGGGGCCAACGTCCTGACTTTC.

CDR3 nucleotide sequence: TGTGCCAGCAGTTTGATGGCTTCTGCGGGCACCTTC. Amino acids: CASSLMASAGTF. The gene calls are TRBV12-3 or TRBV12-4 and TRBJ1-2, with D unclear. This CDR3 contains 12 residues. Trimming stripped 3 bases from V and 13 bases from J, with 15 bases between.

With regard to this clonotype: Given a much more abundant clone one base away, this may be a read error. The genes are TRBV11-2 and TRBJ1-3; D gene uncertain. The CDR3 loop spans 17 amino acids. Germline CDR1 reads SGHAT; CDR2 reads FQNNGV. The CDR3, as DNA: TGTGCCAGCAGCCCGTTTTTTGGAACTACCTCTGGAAACACCACATATTTT. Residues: CASSPFFGTTSGNTTYF.

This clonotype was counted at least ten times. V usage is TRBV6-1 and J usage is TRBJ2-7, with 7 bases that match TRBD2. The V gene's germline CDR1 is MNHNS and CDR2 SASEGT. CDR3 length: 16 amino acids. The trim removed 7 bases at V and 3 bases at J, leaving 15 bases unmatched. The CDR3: CASTPSAGSYIYEQYF. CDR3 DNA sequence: TGTGCCAGCACCCCCTCAGCGGGGAGCTACATCTACGAGCAGTACTTC.

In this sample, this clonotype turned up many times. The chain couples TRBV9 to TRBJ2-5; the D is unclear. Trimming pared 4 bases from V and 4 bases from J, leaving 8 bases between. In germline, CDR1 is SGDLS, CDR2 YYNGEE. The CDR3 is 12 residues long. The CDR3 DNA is TGTGCCAGCAGCCTACCCGGAGAGACCCAGTACTTC. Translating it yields CASSLPGETQYF.

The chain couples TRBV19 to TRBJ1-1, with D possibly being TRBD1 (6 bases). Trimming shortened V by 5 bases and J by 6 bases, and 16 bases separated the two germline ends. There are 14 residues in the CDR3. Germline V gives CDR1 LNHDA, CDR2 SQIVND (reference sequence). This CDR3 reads CASSLRTERPEAFF. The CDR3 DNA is TGTGCCAGTAGTCTACGGACAGAACGGCCTGAAGCTTTCTTT.

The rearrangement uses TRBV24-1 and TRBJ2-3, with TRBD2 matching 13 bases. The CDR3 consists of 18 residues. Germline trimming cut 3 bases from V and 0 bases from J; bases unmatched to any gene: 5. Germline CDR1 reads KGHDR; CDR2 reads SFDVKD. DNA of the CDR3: TGTGCCACCAGTGATCTGACTAGCGGGAGGACTAGCACAGATACGCAGTATTTT. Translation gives CATSDLTSGRTSTDTQYF.